What follows are 10 T cell receptor beta chains derived from one specimen sequenced in a study of blood T cells in healthy people across ages. A J-beta primer mix and a sample-barcoded 5' primer were used in a second PCR of about 7 to 11 cycles. TCRdb redid the calling of the 5' RACE reads with MiXCR, one entry per CDR3 protein. The table records over 500,000 distinct CDR3 sequences, around a quarter of them present only once. The sample was also reused in another study, on T cells of mothers and their children.

The specimen sequenced was blood. The receptor set was obtained from a boy aged 2 to 10 in good health.

In its sample, this clonotype was seen a few times. The chain links TRBV7-9 to TRBJ2-1, with D maybe TRBD1 (6 bases). CDR3 length equals 17 residues. Germline CDR1 SEHNR, CDR2 FQNEAQ (reference sequence). With 1 base removed from V and 3 bases from J, the gap between germline ends came to 16 bases. Written as DNA, the CDR3 is TGTGCCAGCAGCTTAGGGGTGGATACGGACAGCTACAATGAGCAGTTCTTC. Amino acid sequence: CASSLGVDTDSYNEQFF.

V is TRBV2 and J is TRBJ1-2; perhaps TRBD1 as D (5 bases). CDR1 and CDR2 from the germline V gene are SNHLY and FYNNEI. The CDR3 runs 16 residues. Trimming pared 3 bases from V and 4 bases from J, leaving 18 bases between. The CDR3 loop reads CASSDFSAGQAYGYTF. The CDR3, as DNA: TGTGCCAGCAGTGACTTTTCCGCAGGGCAGGCCTATGGCTACACCTTC.

This clonotype turned up a few times. This chain joins TRBV7-3 and TRBJ2-5, with a tentative D call TRBD2 (6 bases). V was shortened by 0 bases and J by 5 bases, with 19 bases between the two germline ends. The CDR3 is made up of 17 amino acids. Germline V lookup: CDR1 SGHTA, CDR2 FQGTGA. DNA of the CDR3: TGTGCCAGCAGCTTAACGGGCGGGATCGGGTTGTCGGAGACCCAGTACTTC. It codes for CASSLTGGIGLSETQYF.

The CDR3 coding sequence is TGTGCCAGCAGTGAAGATCCTAGCGGGTTTAACACAGATACGCAGTATTTT. It translates to CASSEDPSGFNTDTQYF. The chain is built from TRBV6-1 and TRBJ2-3, with 8 bases matching TRBD2. CDR1 is MNHNS, CDR2 SASEGT, per germline. The ends lost 1 base at V and 2 bases at J; junction bases unmatched: 8. There are 17 residues in the CDR3.

This clonotype was picked up a small number of times. The chain recombines TRBV24-1 with TRBJ2-5; TRBD2 agrees at 7 bases. V trimming: 3 bases; J trimming: 3 bases; junction bases outside the gene matches: 9. From germline, CDR1 is KGHDR and CDR2 SFDVKD. The length of the CDR3 is 16 residues. The CDR3 loop is CATSDPRTSPEETQYF. The CDR3 DNA follows: TGTGCCACCAGTGATCCCCGGACTAGTCCCGAAGAGACCCAGTACTTC.

The chain uses TRBV29-1 and TRBJ1-2; weak D call: TRBD1 (5 bases). Trimming stripped 6 bases from V and 2 bases from J, with 10 bases between. The CDR3 consists of 12 residues. From germline, CDR1 is SQVTM and CDR2 ANQGSEA. CDR3 loop: CSVLSGNYGYTF. Written as DNA, the CDR3 is TGCAGCGTACTCTCAGGGAACTATGGCTACACCTTC.

The chain employs TRBV9 and TRBJ2-2; D is perhaps TRBD2 (5 bases). The CDR3 runs to 14 residues. Germline V gene lookup returns CDR1 SGDLS and CDR2 YYNGEE. The V gene lost 0 bases and the J gene lost 7 bases, with 10 bases spanning the gap. The DNA for the CDR3 is TGTGCCAGCAGCGTAGGAACACTAGTCGGGGAGCTGTTTTTT. Translating gives CASSVGTLVGELFF.

The V call is TRBV6-2 or TRBV6-3, the J call TRBJ2-1; a weak D match, TRBD2 (6 bases). V dropped 5 bases and J dropped 8 bases, with 13 bases sitting between them. Germline values: CDR1 MNHEY, CDR2 SVGEGT. CDR3 length: 13 residues. The CDR3 DNA is TGTGCCAGCAGTGAGACTAGTTTGTATGAGCAGTTCTTC. Translated, it gives CASSETSLYEQFF.

Comments on this clonotype: A much more abundant neighbour one base away suggests this may be a read error. The rearrangement joins TRBV15 to TRBJ2-2, with D hard to call. CDR3 length equals 13 residues. Germline loops: CDR1 LNHNV, CDR2 YYDKDF (reference sequence). Between the trimmed V and J ends, which lost 0 bases and 5 bases, there was a span of 4 bases. Here the CDR3 reads CATSRDLTGELFF. DNA of the CDR3: TGTGCCACCAGCAGAGATCTAACCGGGGAGCTGTTTTTT.

The chain has TRBV9 and TRBJ1-2; D possibly corresponds to TRBD1 (6 bases). V was cut by 0 bases and J by 3 bases, with 9 bases left in between. Germline-derived CDR1 and CDR2 are SGDLS and YYNGEE. The CDR3 is 14 amino acids. The chain's CDR3 is CASSVGAGDYGYTF. CDR3 in DNA: TGTGCCAGCAGCGTAGGGGCAGGGGACTATGGCTACACCTTC.